The next 26 T cell receptor beta chains were all read from a single sample in a study of T cell responses to AZD1222 COVID-19 vaccine. Profiling relied on immunoSEQ multiplex PCR, and the TCRdb table lists in-frame clones only, not all of them. Of 100,000 to 120,000 clones listed, roughly 87% are singletons. The starting material was peripheral blood, obtained on day 0 of AZD1222 vaccination. Receptors were obtained from an adult in good health.

The chain carries TRBV7-8 and TRBJ1-5; tentative D call: TRBD1 (6 bases). Germline V CDR1 and CDR2: SGHVS, FQNEAQ. The V end was cut by 4 bases, the J end by 9 bases, with 22 bases between. The CDR3 has 16 residues. CDR3 in amino acids: CASSSYRDTRHRPQHF. The CDR3 DNA follows: TGTGCCAGCAGCTCCTACCGGGACACCCGCCATCGGCCCCAGCATTTT.

This chain uses TRBV7-2 with TRBJ2-7; 11 bases are a match to TRBD2. CDR1 is SGHTA and CDR2 is FQGNSA in the germline V gene. The CDR3 covers 15 residues. V shed 0 bases, J shed 5 bases, and the junction held 3 bases outside the gene matches. The CDR3 protein is CASSLAVAGGDEQYF. As DNA, the CDR3 is TGTGCCAGCAGCTTAGCAGTAGCGGGAGGGGACGAGCAGTACTTC.

The chain uses TRBV30 and TRBJ1-2, with D possibly matching TRBD1 (5 bases). Trimming removed 5 bases from V and 7 bases from J, with 14 bases in between. Germline loops: CDR1 GTSNPN, CDR2 SVGIG (reference sequence). This CDR3 is 12 amino acids long. The CDR3 DNA sequence: TGTGCCTGGGACAGCAGGGCAAGTGGCTACACCTTC. Translated: CAWDSRASGYTF.

The chain couples TRBV12-3 or TRBV12-4 to TRBJ2-5, with D unclear. This CDR3 region has 11 residues. Deletions cut 5 bases from V and 3 bases from J, with 4 bases between. The CDR3 region has the DNA TGTGCCAGCAGTGTAAAAGAGACCCAGTACTTC. Translating gives CASSVKETQYF.

V is TRBV6-2 or TRBV6-3 and J is TRBJ2-4; D unresolved. CDR3 size: 15 residues. Germline CDR1 MNHEY, CDR2 SVGEGT. With 5 bases removed from V and 0 bases from J, the gap between germline ends came to 11 bases. The CDR3 here is CASSTTGLAKNIQYF. DNA for the CDR3: TGTGCCAGCAGTACCACCGGCCTAGCCAAAAACATTCAGTACTTC.

The rearrangement uses TRBV19 and TRBJ1-1; weak D call: TRBD1 (5 bases). The CDR3 contains 13 residues. Trimming stripped 10 bases from V and 5 bases from J, with 17 bases between. Per germline, CDR1 LNHDA and CDR2 SQIVND (reference sequence). The CDR3 coding sequence is TGTGCCATTTTAGAGGAGGGGCGGACTGAAGCTTTCTTT. This encodes CAILEEGRTEAFF.

This rearrangement joins TRBV3-1 (or the pseudogene TRBV3-2) to TRBJ2-1; no clear D. This CDR3 region has 15 residues. V lost 0 bases to trimming and J lost 6 bases, with 12 bases between them. Germline V lookup: CDR1 LGHDT, CDR2 YNNKEL (reference sequence). The CDR3 DNA follows: TGTGCCAGCAGCCAAGATGTAGATGGCAGCAATGAGCAGTTCTTC. Its translation: CASSQDVDGSNEQFF.

Here the CDR3 DNA reads TGTGCCAGCAGTTCATCAGGGGTACAGGAGCAGTACTTC. It specifies CASSSSGVQEQYF. The chain uses TRBV27 and TRBJ2-7; weak D call: TRBD1 (6 bases). Germline V lookup: CDR1 MNHEY, CDR2 SMNVEV (reference sequence). This CDR3 region has 13 residues. Between the trimmed V and J ends, which lost 4 bases and 7 bases, there was a span of 14 bases.

The gene calls are TRBV6-5 and TRBJ1-6; D might be TRBD1 (5 bases). V lost 7 bases, J lost 10 bases, and 20 bases lay in between. Germline loops: CDR1 MNHEY, CDR2 SVGAGI. CDR3 length equals 15 residues. The CDR3, as DNA: TGTGCCAGCAATCGGGGGTGGGGTTTCGAATCACCCCTCCACTTT. It yields the protein CASNRGWGFESPLHF.

This chain connects TRBV9 to TRBJ2-7; 9 bases map to TRBD2. The germline CDR1 and CDR2 sequences are SGDLS and YYNGEE. This CDR3 region has 16 residues. Germline trimming cut 0 bases from V and 6 bases from J; bases unmatched to any gene: 10. The CDR3: CASSVAGQRGVLEQYF. As DNA, the CDR3 is TGTGCCAGCAGCGTAGCAGGTCAGCGGGGGGTGCTCGAGCAGTACTTC.

The chain links TRBV5-4 to TRBJ2-7, with D maybe TRBD1 (6 bases). This CDR3 is built from 15 residues. V was pared by 4 bases and J by 0 bases, with 14 bases between. CDR1 and CDR2 (germline): SGHNT, YYREEE (reference sequence). The CDR3 bases are TGTGCCAGCAGCCTGGAAACAGGGATCTCCTACGAGCAGTACTTC. It specifies CASSLETGISYEQYF.

CDR3 protein: CASSEQSAGSSYEQYF. CDR3 DNA sequence: TGTGCCAGCAGCGAACAGAGTGCAGGGAGCTCCTACGAGCAGTACTTC. V usage is TRBV7-6 and J usage is TRBJ2-7; tentatively, D is TRBD1 or TRBD2 (5 bases each). The germline CDR1 and CDR2 sequences are SGHVS and FNYEAQ. Trimming left V 5 bases short and J 0 bases short, with 17 bases between. CDR3 length equals 16 residues. Complete variable domain (other parts from reference TRBV7-6 and TRBJ2-7): GAGVSQSPRYKVTKRGQDVALRCDPISGHVSLYWYRQALGQGPEFLTYFNYEAQQDKSGLPNDRFSAERPEGSISTLTIQRTEQRDSAMYRCASSEQSAGSSYEQYFGPGTRLTVT.

This rearrangement joins TRBV5-4 to TRBJ2-7; D unresolved. V was clipped by 0 bases and J by 0 bases, with 7 bases between them. In germline, CDR1 is SGHNT, CDR2 YYREEE (reference sequence). CDR3 length: 14 residues. As DNA, the CDR3 is TGTGCCAGCAGCTTGGACAGTGCCTCCTACGAGCAGTACTTC. Its protein product is CASSLDSASYEQYF.

The genes are TRBV3-1 (or the pseudogene TRBV3-2) and TRBJ1-3; D is unclear. CDR3 length equals 14 residues. Germline V gives CDR1 LGHDT, CDR2 YNNKEL (reference sequence). Trimming shortened V by 2 bases and J by 1 base, and 6 bases separated the two germline ends. The CDR3 is CASSQLGSGNTIYF. The CDR3 nucleotides are TGTGCCAGCAGCCAACTAGGGTCTGGAAACACCATATATTTT.

The V call is TRBV19, the J call TRBJ2-2; 11 bases agree with TRBD2. The CDR3 contains 14 residues. With V trimmed by 6 bases and J by 6 bases, 3 bases remained unmatched. Germline V gene sequence: CDR1 LNHDA, CDR2 SQIVND (reference sequence). This CDR3 reads CASRGTSGPGELFF. CDR3 nucleotides: TGTGCCAGTAGGGGGACTAGCGGCCCCGGGGAGCTGTTTTTT. The full variable domain, in which reference TRBV19 and TRBJ2-2 provide the parts outside the CDR3, is DGGITQSPKYLFRKEGQNVTLSCEQNLNHDAMYWYRQDPGQGLRLIYYSQIVNDFQKGDIAEGYSVSREKKESFPLTVTSAQKNPTAFYLCASRGTSGPGELFFGEGSRLTVL.

This clone was counted a single time. The genes are TRBV6-1 and TRBJ2-5, with 7 nucleotides matching TRBD2. V lost 2 bases to trimming and J lost 2 bases; unmatched junction nucleotides: 2. The CDR3 contains 14 residues. Germline assignment: CDR1 MNHNS and CDR2 SASEGT. CDR3 sequence reads: CASSEPGLQETQYF. The CDR3 coding sequence is TGTGCCAGCAGTGAACCGGGACTACAAGAGACCCAGTACTTC.

This chain links TRBV5-4 with TRBJ1-2, with 8 positions matching TRBD1. The V gene's germline CDR1 is SGHNT and CDR2 YYREEE (reference sequence). This CDR3 contains 15 residues. The trim removed 4 bases at V and 5 bases at J, leaving 10 bases unmatched. DNA of the CDR3: TGTGCCAGCAGCCGGGAGACAGGGGCACGGTATGGCTACACCTTC. Protein product: CASSRETGARYGYTF. The complete variable domain, with remaining parts taken from reference TRBV5-4 and TRBJ1-2, reads ETGVTQSPTHLIKTRGQQVTLRCSSQSGHNTVSWYQQALGQGPQFIFQYYREEENGRGNFPPRFSGLQFPNYSSELNVNALELDDSALYLCASSRETGARYGYTFGSGTRLTVV.

DNA of the CDR3: TGTGCCAGCAGATTGGGGGTCTCCTATGGCTACACCTTC. Its protein product is CASRLGVSYGYTF. V usage is TRBV7-2 and J usage is TRBJ1-2; a possible D gene is TRBD1 (5 bases). This CDR3 is built from 13 residues. Germline V gene lookup returns CDR1 SGHTA and CDR2 FQGNSA. V was cut by 6 bases and J by 4 bases, with 12 bases left in between.

The chain combines TRBV6-1 with TRBJ2-3; D is uncertain. CDR3 length: 15 residues. V lost 2 bases, J lost 1 base, and 10 bases lay in between. Per the germline V gene, CDR1 is MNHNS and CDR2 is SASEGT. CDR3 region: CASSESLGRTDTQYF. DNA for the CDR3: TGTGCCAGCAGTGAATCTTTAGGGCGCACAGATACGCAGTATTTT.

The rearrangement joins TRBV19 to TRBJ1-2; D ambiguous. CDR3 length: 12 residues. Trimming left V 7 bases short and J 8 bases short, with 14 bases between. Germline loops: CDR1 LNHDA, CDR2 SQIVND (reference sequence). The CDR3 sequence: CASNGGWEGYTF. CDR3 coding DNA: TGTGCCAGTAATGGAGGGTGGGAAGGCTACACCTTC.

The table lists this clone with many counts. In nucleotides, the CDR3 is TGTGCCAGCAGCTTAGACTGGGACAGGGGTCTCAATGAGCAGTTCTTC. It yields the protein CASSLDWDRGLNEQFF. The chain employs TRBV11-2 and TRBJ2-1, with 10 bases aligning to TRBD1. The V segment lost 0 bases and the J segment 6 bases; nucleotides outside the gene matches: 5. CDR3 length equals 16 residues. Germline-derived CDR1 and CDR2 are SGHAT and FQNNGV.

The V gene is TRBV24-1, the J gene TRBJ1-1; the D is unclear. This CDR3 contains 13 residues. Germline lookup yields CDR1 KGHDR and CDR2 SFDVKD. Trimming shortened V by 2 bases and J by 4 bases, and 7 bases separated the two germline ends. CDR3 in amino acids: CATSDSFSTEAFF. The CDR3 DNA sequence: TGTGCCACCAGTGATTCCTTTAGCACTGAAGCTTTCTTT.

As DNA, the CDR3 is TGTGCCAGCAGCTTGGGACTAGCCCCAGATACGCAGTATTTT. Amino acids: CASSLGLAPDTQYF. The chain links TRBV7-2 to TRBJ2-3, with 9 bases aligning to TRBD2. This CDR3 has 14 residues. Trimming removed 3 bases from V and 4 bases from J; junction bases left unmatched: 2. The germline CDR1 and CDR2 sequences are SGHTA and FQGNSA.

The chain carries TRBV9 and TRBJ1-4; 10 nucleotides align to TRBD1. The V gene's germline CDR1 is SGDLS and CDR2 YYNGEE. The CDR3 extends over 16 amino acids. With V trimmed by 3 bases and J by 7 bases, 9 bases remained unmatched. CDR3 nucleotides: TGTGCCAGCAGCGCGACAGGGGGCTTAGTTGGTGAAAAACTGTTTTTT. This gives the protein CASSATGGLVGEKLFF.

A note on this clone: A read error may account for a junction end that differs from germline. This rearrangement joins TRBV12-3 or TRBV12-4 to TRBJ1-1; D remains unclear. The CDR3 spans 13 residues. The CDR3 spells CASSLWLNAEAFF. The CDR3, as DNA: TGTGCCAGCAGTCTCTGGTTGAACGCTGAAGCTTTCTTT.

The chain has TRBV6-5 and TRBJ2-7; perhaps TRBD1 as D (6 bases). V was trimmed by 2 bases and J by 0 bases, leaving 8 bases between them. The CDR3 covers 14 residues. The germline V gene has CDR1 MNHEY and CDR2 SVGAGI. The CDR3, as DNA: TGTGCCAGCAGTTACAGGGGGAGCTCCTACGAGCAGTACTTC. Encoded protein: CASSYRGSSYEQYF.